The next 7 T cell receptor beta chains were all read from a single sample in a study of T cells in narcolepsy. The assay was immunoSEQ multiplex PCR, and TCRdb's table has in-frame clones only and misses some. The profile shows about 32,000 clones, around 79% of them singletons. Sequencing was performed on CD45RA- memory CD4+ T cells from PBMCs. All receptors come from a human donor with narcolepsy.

Here the CDR3 reads CASTFVGTGGNQPQHF. The CDR3 coding sequence is TGTGCCAGTACTTTTGTAGGGACAGGGGGGAATCAGCCCCAGCATTTT. V usage is TRBV19 and J usage is TRBJ1-5; 11 nucleotides align to TRBD1. The CDR3 runs to 16 residues. Germline CDR1 and CDR2: LNHDA and SQIVND (reference sequence). Trimming cost V 7 bases and J 4 bases; bases outside gene matches: 9.

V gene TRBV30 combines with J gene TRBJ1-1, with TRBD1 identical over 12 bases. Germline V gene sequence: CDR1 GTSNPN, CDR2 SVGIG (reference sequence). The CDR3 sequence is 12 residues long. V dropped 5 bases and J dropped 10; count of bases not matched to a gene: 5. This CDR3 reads CAWLRDRGRAFF. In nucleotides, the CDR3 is TGTGCCTGGCTCCGGGACAGGGGGCGAGCTTTCTTT.

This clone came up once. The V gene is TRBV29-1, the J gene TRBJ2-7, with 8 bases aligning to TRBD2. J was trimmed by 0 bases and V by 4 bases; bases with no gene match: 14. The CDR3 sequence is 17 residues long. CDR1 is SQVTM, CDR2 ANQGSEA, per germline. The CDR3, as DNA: TGCAGCGTTGCCGTGGCCCGGCTAGCGGGTAGCTCCTACGAGCAGTACTTC. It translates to CSVAVARLAGSSYEQYF.

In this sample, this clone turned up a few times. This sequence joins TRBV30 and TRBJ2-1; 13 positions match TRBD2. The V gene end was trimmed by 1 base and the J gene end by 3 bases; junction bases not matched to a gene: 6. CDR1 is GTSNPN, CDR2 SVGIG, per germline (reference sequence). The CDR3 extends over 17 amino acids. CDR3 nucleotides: TGTGCCTGGAGTGAAACTAGCGGGAGGGTGCTCTACAATGAGCAGTTCTTC. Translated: CAWSETSGRVLYNEQFF.

The CDR3 loop is CASSFGQGSYEQYF. In nucleotides, the CDR3 is TGTGCCAGCAGTTTCGGACAGGGATCCTACGAGCAGTACTTC. This rearrangement joins TRBV27 to TRBJ2-7, with 8 bases aligning to TRBD1. This CDR3 region has 14 residues. V was pared by 3 bases and J by 1 base, with 2 bases of the junction left unmatched. Per the germline V gene, CDR1 is MNHEY and CDR2 is SMNVEV (reference sequence).

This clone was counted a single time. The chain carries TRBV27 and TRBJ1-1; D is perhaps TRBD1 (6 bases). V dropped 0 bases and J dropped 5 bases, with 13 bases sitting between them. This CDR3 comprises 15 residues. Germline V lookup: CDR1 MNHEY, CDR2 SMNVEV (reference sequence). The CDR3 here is CASSLSFTGKTEAFF. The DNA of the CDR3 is TGTGCCAGCAGTTTATCGTTCACAGGGAAGACTGAAGCTTTCTTT.

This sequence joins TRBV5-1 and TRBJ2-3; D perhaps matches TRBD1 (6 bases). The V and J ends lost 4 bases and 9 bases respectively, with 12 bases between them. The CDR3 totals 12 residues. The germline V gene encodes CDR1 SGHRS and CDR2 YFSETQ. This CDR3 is CASSRQDLTQYF. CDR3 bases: TGCGCCAGCAGCCGACAGGACCTCACGCAGTATTTT.